The 12 T cell receptor beta chains in this list originate from one sample, sequenced in a study of OX40 agonist ivuxolimab in advanced cancers. The data were produced by immunoSEQ multiplex PCR, yet TCRdb's version contains in-frame clones alone and is incomplete. The sample shows 20,000 to 25,000 clones, 80% to 90% of them seen only once. The specimen comprised CD4+ or CD8+ T cells sorted from blood, sampled in a trial of the OX40 agonist ivuxolimab. The receptors here all came from an adult with an advanced solid tumor such as melanoma, head and neck, liver or kidney cancer.

The chain employs TRBV29-1 and TRBJ1-5; 7 bases are shared with TRBD1. CDR1 SQVTM and CDR2 ANQGSEA come from the germline V gene. The length of the CDR3 is 13 residues. V shed 4 bases and J 6 bases; nucleotides not matched to a gene: 6. CDR3 amino acids: CSVGQGTAQPQHF. In DNA, the CDR3 is TGCAGCGTTGGACAGGGAACGGCTCAGCCCCAGCATTTT.

The rearrangement uses TRBV9 and TRBJ1-2, with D unclear. With 0 bases removed from V and 5 bases from J, the gap between germline ends came to 11 bases. Germline V gene lookup returns CDR1 SGDLS and CDR2 YYNGEE. This CDR3 spans 14 amino acids. The CDR3, as DNA: TGTGCCAGCAGCGTAGATCGGGGTATATATGGCTACACCTTC. Its protein is CASSVDRGIYGYTF.

This clone came up a few times. The CDR3 does not end in the conserved phenylalanine or tryptophan, so this is likely a read error. The chain is built from TRBV5-4 and TRBJ1-6; 7 bases line up with TRBD1. The CDR3 totals 14 residues. Losses at the gene ends were 3 bases for V and 9 bases for J; bases not matched to a gene: 6. Germline values: CDR1 SGHNT, CDR2 YYREEE (reference sequence). As DNA, the CDR3 is TGTGCCAGCAGCTACGACAGGGAGACTTCACCCCTCCACCTT. Encoded protein: CASSYDRETSPLHL.

This chain connects TRBV6-5 to TRBJ2-4; 10 bases fit TRBD2. The V gene's germline CDR1 is MNHEY and CDR2 SVGAGI. This CDR3 has 15 amino acids. With V trimmed by 6 bases and J by 4 bases, 6 bases remained unmatched. CDR3 nucleotide sequence: TGTGCCAGCAGCCCTAGCGGGGGTCTTAAAAACATTCAGTACTTC. Translation gives CASSPSGGLKNIQYF.

This chain joins TRBV7-9 and TRBJ1-1, with unresolved D. CDR3 size: 16 residues. CDR1 SEHNR and CDR2 FQNEAQ come from the germline V gene (reference sequence). Trimming pared 5 bases from V and 0 bases from J, leaving 16 bases between. Here the CDR3 reads CASSPGPGDMNTEAFF. The CDR3 DNA reads as TGTGCCAGCAGCCCAGGTCCAGGTGACATGAACACTGAAGCTTTCTTT.

The chain joins TRBV27 to TRBJ2-1; D might be TRBD1 (5 bases). CDR3 length: 18 amino acids. Germline V gives CDR1 MNHEY, CDR2 SMNVEV (reference sequence). V lost 6 bases, J lost 2 bases, and 23 bases lay in between. For the CDR3, the DNA is TGTGCCAGCAGCCCACCACTAACGACAGATTCGGCCTACAATGAGCAGTTCTTC. This translates into CASSPPLTTDSAYNEQFF.

CDR3 DNA: TGCGCCAGCAGTGCTGGGACTGGAAACACCATATATTTT. Translated: CASSAGTGNTIYF. The rearrangement joins TRBV10-1 to TRBJ1-3; no clear D. Germline CDR1 WNHNN, CDR2 SYGVQD (reference sequence). There are 13 residues in the CDR3. V lost 4 bases to trimming and J lost 2 bases, with 6 bases between them.

The genes are TRBV5-1 and TRBJ2-7; 9 positions match TRBD1. The germline gives CDR1 SGHRS, CDR2 YFSETQ. The CDR3 runs to 17 residues. V shed 2 bases, J shed 1 base, and the junction held 10 bases outside the gene matches. This CDR3 reads CASSLDRSGTGSYEQYF. The CDR3 coding sequence is TGCGCCAGCAGCTTAGATAGGTCGGGGACAGGGTCCTACGAGCAGTACTTC.

The chain has TRBV6-5 and TRBJ2-7; D not resolved. Looked up from germline, CDR1 is MNHEY and CDR2 is SVGAGI. V gave up 6 bases and J gave up 1 base, with 10 bases separating them. The CDR3 has 13 residues. The CDR3 DNA follows: TGTGCCAGCAGAGGGTATAGTTCCTACGAGCAGTACTTC. Its protein product is CASRGYSSYEQYF.

V gene TRBV7-2 combines with J gene TRBJ2-7, with D perhaps TRBD1 or TRBD2 (6 bases each). In germline, CDR1 is SGHTA, CDR2 FQGNSA. V lost 5 bases, J lost 6 bases, and 23 bases lay in between. The CDR3 spans 16 residues. CDR3 loop: CASSLNRGRTTREQYF. Here the CDR3 DNA reads TGTGCCAGCAGCCTCAACCGGGGGCGGACAACACGCGAGCAGTACTTC.

The V and J genes are TRBV4-3 and TRBJ2-7; D remains ambiguous. CDR1 is LGHNA, CDR2 YSLEER, per germline. This CDR3 has 16 residues. V shed 0 bases and J shed 6 bases, with 18 bases lying between them. The CDR3 region is CASSQDSTAVVFEQYF. The CDR3, as DNA: TGCGCCAGCAGCCAAGATTCTACCGCGGTAGTTTTCGAGCAGTACTTC.

The rearrangement joins TRBV19 to TRBJ2-1; TRBD2 aligns across 11 bases. Trimming cost V 0 bases and J 13 bases; bases outside gene matches: 11. Germline loops: CDR1 LNHDA, CDR2 SQIVND (reference sequence). CDR3 size: 16 residues. The CDR3 DNA reads as TGTGCCAGTAGTATAGATCGAATAGCGGGGGGGACGAGCCAGTTCTTC. Its translation: CASSIDRIAGGTSQFF.